The 20 T cell receptor beta chains given below trace back to one sample, sequenced in a study of CD8 T cells in Susac syndrome. Random hexamers were used to reverse transcribe 0.5 to 1 ug of RNA. TCRdb reprocessed the immunoSEQ multiplex PCR reads via MiXCR and lists one record per CDR3 protein. The sample lists about 300,000 distinct CDR3 sequences, 90% to 95% seen once, with 0.06% to 0.075% in the top ten. Specimen: CD4+ T cells from PBMCs. The receptors derive from a human donor with multiple sclerosis.

The chain joins TRBV7-9 to TRBJ2-5; D is tentatively TRBD1 or TRBD2 (5 bases each). This CDR3 comprises 16 residues. The germline gives CDR1 SEHNR, CDR2 FQNEAQ (reference sequence). V dropped 4 bases and J dropped 3 bases, with 18 bases sitting between them. CDR3 nucleotide sequence: TGTGCCAGCAGCTACCGCTCCGGGACCAGCAAAGAGACCCAGTACTTC. Translation: CASSYRSGTSKETQYF.

This clonotype showed up just once. Here the CDR3 DNA reads TGTGCCAGCTCACCCATAGCGGGGGTGGGCACAGATACGCAGTATTTT. It encodes CASSPIAGVGTDTQYF. The chain is built from TRBV18 and TRBJ2-3, with TRBD2 matching over 9 bases. This CDR3 has 16 amino acids. Germline lookup yields CDR1 KGHSH and CDR2 LQKENI. The J segment lost 1 base and the V segment lost 3 bases, leaving 5 bases of the junction unmatched.

This sequence joins TRBV6-5 and TRBJ2-7, with 9 nucleotides matching TRBD2. CDR3 length: 19 amino acids. Germline V gene sequence: CDR1 MNHEY, CDR2 SVGAGI. V shed 3 bases, J shed 0 bases, and the junction held 15 bases outside the gene matches. CDR3 protein: CASSYHPRGSGRSSYEQYF. DNA for the CDR3: TGTGCCAGCAGTTATCATCCCCGGGGGAGCGGGAGGAGCTCCTACGAGCAGTACTTC.

The chain joins TRBV30 to TRBJ1-1; no reliable D call. Germline V lookup: CDR1 GTSNPN, CDR2 SVGIG (reference sequence). The CDR3 totals 15 residues. Trimming pared 2 bases from V and 1 base from J, leaving 14 bases between. The CDR3: CAWSLPSWGNTEAFF. DNA of the CDR3: TGTGCCTGGAGTCTTCCGTCGTGGGGGAACACTGAAGCTTTCTTT.

V and J are TRBV24-1 and TRBJ2-3, with 10 bases lining up with TRBD2. The V gene's germline CDR1 is KGHDR and CDR2 SFDVKD. V lost 4 bases to trimming and J lost 1 base; unmatched junction nucleotides: 4. This CDR3 region has 16 residues. CDR3 bases: TGTGCCACCAGTGACCCTAGCGGGGGCCGCACAGATACGCAGTATTTT. This encodes CATSDPSGGRTDTQYF.

The J gene is TRBJ1-4, the V gene TRBV30, with D unresolved. This CDR3 spans 13 amino acids. V lost 3 bases to trimming and J lost 7 bases, with 12 bases between them. CDR1 GTSNPN and CDR2 SVGIG come from the germline V gene (reference sequence). Here the CDR3 DNA reads TGTGCCTGGAGCCCCGGGGAGAGTGAAAAACTGTTTTTT. Its translation: CAWSPGESEKLFF.

J is TRBJ2-7 and V is TRBV5-1; 8 nucleotides align to TRBD1. Losses at the gene ends were 5 bases for V and 7 bases for J; bases not matched to a gene: 14. There are 15 residues in the CDR3. Germline V gene sequence: CDR1 SGHRS, CDR2 YFSETQ. DNA for the CDR3: TGCGCCAGCAGTAGAGCGACAGGGGCCAAGCGTGAGCAGTACTTC. Its protein product is CASSRATGAKREQYF.

This chain uses TRBV2 with TRBJ2-5; 9 bases match TRBD2. The germline V gene has CDR1 SNHLY and CDR2 FYNNEI. CDR3 size: 15 residues. J was trimmed by 4 bases and V by 6 bases; bases with no gene match: 9. The CDR3 loop reads CASRWREGRGETQYF. CDR3 nucleotide sequence: TGTGCCAGCAGGTGGCGGGAGGGCCGGGGAGAGACCCAGTACTTC.

The chain combines TRBV20-1 with TRBJ1-4, with D perhaps TRBD1 (6 bases). The germline V gene encodes CDR1 DFQATT and CDR2 SNEGSKA (reference sequence). The V and J ends lost 1 base and 8 bases respectively, with 8 bases between them. CDR3 length equals 12 residues. The CDR3 bases are TGCAGTGCTAGAGTGGACAGCGAAAAACTGTTTTTT. It yields the protein CSARVDSEKLFF.

The rearrangement uses TRBV7-2 and TRBJ2-2, with D perhaps matching TRBD1 (6 bases). This CDR3 contains 15 residues. V was pared by 3 bases and J by 4 bases, with 12 bases between. The germline gives CDR1 SGHTA, CDR2 FQGNSA. The CDR3 nucleotides read TGTGCCAGCAGCTTCTCGACGACAGGCACCGGGGAGCTGTTTTTT. This codes for CASSFSTTGTGELFF.

The chain combines TRBV29-1 with TRBJ1-1; D perhaps matches TRBD1 (5 bases). This CDR3 is 14 amino acids long. Trimming shortened V by 5 bases and J by 0 bases, and 13 bases separated the two germline ends. Germline CDR1 reads SQVTM; CDR2 reads ANQGSEA. The CDR3 spells CSVRRGGMNTEAFF. The CDR3 DNA sequence: TGCAGCGTTCGGAGGGGCGGCATGAACACTGAAGCTTTCTTT.

The chain joins TRBV12-3 or TRBV12-4 to TRBJ1-2, with 11 bases matching TRBD1. V lost 6 bases, J lost 9 bases, and 6 bases stayed unmatched. CDR3 length: 13 residues. Written as DNA, the CDR3 is TGTGCCAGCAGCCTCCGGGACAGGGGGAGCTACACCTTC. It codes for CASSLRDRGSYTF.

The rearrangement joins TRBV6-2 or TRBV6-3 to TRBJ1-2; no reliable D call. This CDR3 has 13 amino acids. V was pared by 0 bases and J by 9 bases, with 11 bases between. The germline gives CDR1 MNHEY, CDR2 SVGEGT. CDR3 in amino acids: CASSYSRQSSYTF. For the CDR3, the DNA is TGTGCCAGCAGTTACTCCCGGCAGAGCAGCTACACCTTC.

The chain carries TRBV9 and TRBJ2-3; D call uncertain. CDR1 is SGDLS, CDR2 YYNGEE, per germline. The CDR3 extends over 14 amino acids. Trimming removed 0 bases at V and 2 bases at J, with 7 bases between. DNA of the CDR3: TGTGCCAGCAGCGTAGAGGCCACCACAGATACGCAGTATTTT. Protein sequence: CASSVEATTDTQYF.

The V and J genes are TRBV10-3 and TRBJ2-7; TRBD2 is a possible D gene (5 bases). This CDR3 spans 12 amino acids. Germline V gene lookup returns CDR1 ENHRY and CDR2 SYGVKD. V was shortened by 3 bases and J by 11 bases, with 14 bases between the two germline ends. Here the CDR3 DNA reads TGTGCCATCAGTGACTACAGTCTCGGGGAGTACTTC. Translated, it gives CAISDYSLGEYF.

This clonotype came up once. The chain joins TRBV29-1 to TRBJ2-7; 7 nucleotides agree with TRBD1. The germline gives CDR1 SQVTM, CDR2 ANQGSEA. Germline trimming cut 4 bases from V and 2 bases from J; bases unmatched to any gene: 2. The CDR3 spans 12 residues. The CDR3 loop is CSVGDSPYEQYF. The CDR3 coding sequence is TGCAGCGTTGGGGACAGCCCCTACGAGCAGTACTTC.

The rearrangement joins TRBV19 to TRBJ2-1, with 7 nucleotides matching TRBD1. Germline V CDR1 and CDR2: LNHDA, SQIVND (reference sequence). V shed 0 bases and J 7 bases; nucleotides not matched to a gene: 6. CDR3 length: 15 amino acids. CDR3 in DNA: TGTGCCAGTAGTATAGAAGGGACAGTTCGAAATGAGCAGTTCTTC. It codes for CASSIEGTVRNEQFF. The full variable domain, its missing parts supplied by reference TRBV19 and TRBJ2-1, is DGGITQSPKYLFRKEGQNVTLSCEQNLNHDAMYWYRQDPGQGLRLIYYSQIVNDFQKGDIAEGYSVSREKKESFPLTVTSAQKNPTAFYLCASSIEGTVRNEQFFGPGTRLTVL.

The gene calls are TRBV6-2 or TRBV6-3 and TRBJ1-1; 7 positions agree with TRBD1. The J segment lost 5 bases and the V segment lost 4 bases, leaving 13 bases of the junction unmatched. CDR3 length equals 16 residues. CDR1 MNHEY and CDR2 SVGEGT come from the germline V gene. The CDR3 DNA reads as TGTGCCAGCAGTTCGAGGACACAGGGGAGTCGGACTGAAGCTTTCTTT. Translating it yields CASSSRTQGSRTEAFF.

The chain couples TRBV3-1 to TRBJ1-2; no clear D. Between the trimmed V and J ends, which lost 5 bases and 9 bases, there was a span of 10 bases. The germline V gene has CDR1 LGHDT and CDR2 YNNKEL (reference sequence). There are 11 residues in the CDR3. CDR3 protein: CASSSLDRYTF. The CDR3 nucleotides are TGTGCCAGCAGCAGCCTTGACCGCTACACCTTC.

In its sample, this clonotype was seen once. The chain has TRBV5-1 and TRBJ2-6, with D possibly being TRBD1 or TRBD2 (5 bases each). The germline V and J ends were trimmed by 4 bases and 2 bases, with 16 bases remaining between them. CDR3 length equals 17 residues. Looked up from germline, CDR1 is SGHRS and CDR2 is YFSETQ. The CDR3 region is CASSRDGQVAGANVLTF. The CDR3 DNA sequence: TGCGCCAGCAGCCGGGACGGGCAGGTCGCTGGGGCCAACGTCCTGACTTTC.